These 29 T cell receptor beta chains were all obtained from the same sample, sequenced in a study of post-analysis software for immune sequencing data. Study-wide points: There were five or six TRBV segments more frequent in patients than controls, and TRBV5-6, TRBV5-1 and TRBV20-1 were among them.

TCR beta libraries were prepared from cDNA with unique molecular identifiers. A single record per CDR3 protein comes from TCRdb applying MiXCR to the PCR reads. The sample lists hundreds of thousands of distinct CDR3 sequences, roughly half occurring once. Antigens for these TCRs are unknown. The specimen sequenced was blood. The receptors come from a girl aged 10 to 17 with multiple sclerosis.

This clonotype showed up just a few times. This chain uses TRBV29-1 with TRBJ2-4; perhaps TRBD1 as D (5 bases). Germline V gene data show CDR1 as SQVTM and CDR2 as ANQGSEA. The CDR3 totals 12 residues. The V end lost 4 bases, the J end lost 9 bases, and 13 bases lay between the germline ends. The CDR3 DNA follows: TGCAGCGTTGTTGGGGCGCAGGTCATTCAGTACTTC. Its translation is CSVVGAQVIQYF.

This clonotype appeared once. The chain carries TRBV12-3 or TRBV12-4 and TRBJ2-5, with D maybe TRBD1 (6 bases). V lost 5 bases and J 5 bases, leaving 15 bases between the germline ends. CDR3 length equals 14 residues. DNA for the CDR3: TGTGCCAGCAGTCCAGGGGTTCCCCGGGAGACCCAGTACTTC. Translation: CASSPGVPRETQYF.

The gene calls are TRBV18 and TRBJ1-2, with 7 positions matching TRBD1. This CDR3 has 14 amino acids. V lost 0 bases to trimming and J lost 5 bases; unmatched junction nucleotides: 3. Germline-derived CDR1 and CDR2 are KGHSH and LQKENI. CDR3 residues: CASSPPDRAYGYTF. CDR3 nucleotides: TGTGCCAGCTCACCACCTGACAGGGCTTATGGCTACACCTTC.

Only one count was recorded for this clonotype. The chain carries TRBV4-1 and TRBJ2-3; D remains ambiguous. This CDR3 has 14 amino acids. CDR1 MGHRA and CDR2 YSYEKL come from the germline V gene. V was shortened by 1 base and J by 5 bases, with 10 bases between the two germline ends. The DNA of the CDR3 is TGCGCCAGCAGCCAAGTCCAGTTCGGAGATACGCAGTATTTT. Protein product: CASSQVQFGDTQYF.

The CDR3 region has the DNA TGTGCCACCAGCAGAGACCGACAGACTGAGCAGTTCTTC. Translation: CATSRDRQTEQFF. This chain connects TRBV15 to TRBJ2-1; possibly TRBD1 for D (5 bases). Trimming pared 0 bases from V and 9 bases from J, leaving 9 bases between. The CDR3 is 13 amino acids. From germline, CDR1 is LNHNV and CDR2 YYDKDF (reference sequence).

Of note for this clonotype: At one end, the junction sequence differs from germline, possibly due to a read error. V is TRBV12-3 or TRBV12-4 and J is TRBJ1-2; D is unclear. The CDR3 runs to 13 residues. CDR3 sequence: CASMRGQNCGYTF. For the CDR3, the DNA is TGTGCCAGCATGAGAGGGCAAAACTGTGGCTACACCTTC.

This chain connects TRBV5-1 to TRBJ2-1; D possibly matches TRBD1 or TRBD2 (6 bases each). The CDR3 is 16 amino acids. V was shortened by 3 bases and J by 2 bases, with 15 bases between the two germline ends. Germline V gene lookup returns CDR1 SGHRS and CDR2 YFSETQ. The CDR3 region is CASSSFTGATYNEQFF. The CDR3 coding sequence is TGCGCCAGCAGCTCCTTTACGGGGGCTACCTACAATGAGCAGTTCTTC.

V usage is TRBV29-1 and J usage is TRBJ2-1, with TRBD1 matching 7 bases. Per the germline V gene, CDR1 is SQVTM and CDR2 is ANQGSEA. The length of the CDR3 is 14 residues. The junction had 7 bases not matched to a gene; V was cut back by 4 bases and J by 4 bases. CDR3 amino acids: CSVGGGRGYNEQFF. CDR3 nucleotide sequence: TGCAGCGTTGGAGGGGGCAGGGGATACAATGAGCAGTTCTTC.

The chain's CDR3 is CASTTSSGRDIQYF. The CDR3 nucleotides are TGTGCCAGCACCACTTCCTCAGGGAGGGACATTCAGTACTTC. The chain carries TRBV12-3 or TRBV12-4 and TRBJ2-4, with 7 positions matching TRBD2. The V gene end was trimmed by 7 bases and the J gene end by 8 bases; junction bases not matched to a gene: 11. There are 14 residues in the CDR3.

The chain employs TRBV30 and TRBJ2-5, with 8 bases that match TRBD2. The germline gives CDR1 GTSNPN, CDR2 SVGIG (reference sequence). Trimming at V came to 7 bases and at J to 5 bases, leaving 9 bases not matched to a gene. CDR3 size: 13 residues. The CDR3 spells CASSGGDGETQYF. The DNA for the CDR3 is TGTGCCTCCTCCGGGGGGGATGGCGAGACCCAGTACTTC.

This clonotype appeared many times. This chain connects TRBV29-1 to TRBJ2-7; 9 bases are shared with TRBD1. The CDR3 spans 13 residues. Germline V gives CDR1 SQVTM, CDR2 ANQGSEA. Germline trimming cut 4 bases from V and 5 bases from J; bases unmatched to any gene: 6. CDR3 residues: CSVVRQGVHEQYF. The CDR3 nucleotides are TGCAGCGTTGTGCGACAGGGGGTACACGAGCAGTACTTC.

The CDR3 DNA sequence: TGTGCTAGTGATTCCCCTGTGGGCAGGGGGCGCGTGTTAGCGCAGTATTTT. This sequence encodes CASDSPVGRGRVLAQYF. The genes are TRBV12-5 and TRBJ2-3, with TRBD1 matching over 8 bases. The CDR3 is made up of 17 amino acids. CDR1 is LGHNT, CDR2 FRNRAP, per germline. V lost 7 bases, J lost 10 bases, and 22 bases stayed unmatched.

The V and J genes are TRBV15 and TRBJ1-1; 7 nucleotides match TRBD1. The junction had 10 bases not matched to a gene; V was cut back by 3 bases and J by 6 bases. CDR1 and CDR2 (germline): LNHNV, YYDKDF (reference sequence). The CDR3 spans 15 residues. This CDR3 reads CATSRQQEGAAEAFF. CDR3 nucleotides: TGTGCCACCAGCAGGCAGCAGGAGGGGGCAGCTGAAGCTTTCTTT. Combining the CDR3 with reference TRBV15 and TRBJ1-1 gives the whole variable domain DAMVIQNPRYQVTQFGKPVTLSCSQTLNHNVMYWYQQKSSQAPKLLFHYYDKDFNNEADTPDNFQSRRPNTSFCFLDIRSPGLGDTAMYLCATSRQQEGAAEAFFGQGTRLTVV.

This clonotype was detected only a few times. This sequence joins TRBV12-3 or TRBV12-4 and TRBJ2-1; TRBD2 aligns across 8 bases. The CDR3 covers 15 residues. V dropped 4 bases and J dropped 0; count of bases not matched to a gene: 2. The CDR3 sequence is CASSSAGDSYNEQFF. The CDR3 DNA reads TGTGCCAGCAGTTCAGCGGGAGACTCCTACAATGAGCAGTTCTTC.

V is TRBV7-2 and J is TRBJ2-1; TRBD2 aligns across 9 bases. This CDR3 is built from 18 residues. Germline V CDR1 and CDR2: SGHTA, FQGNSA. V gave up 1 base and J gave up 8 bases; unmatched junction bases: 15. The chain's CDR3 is CASSLGSIAGGPVDEQFF. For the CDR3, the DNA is TGTGCCAGCAGCTTAGGGTCGATTGCGGGGGGGCCCGTCGATGAGCAGTTCTTC. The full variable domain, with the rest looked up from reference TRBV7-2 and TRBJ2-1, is GAGVSQSPSNKVTEKGKDVELRCDPISGHTALYWYRQSLGQGLEFLIYFQGNSAPDKSGLPSDRFSAERTGGSVSTLTIQRTQQEDSAVYLCASSLGSIAGGPVDEQFFGPGTRLTVL.

The CDR3 reads CASSYSKADTQYF. The CDR3 DNA reads as TGTGCCAGCAGTTACTCGAAGGCAGATACGCAGTATTTT. The J gene is TRBJ2-3, the V gene TRBV6-5; D is unclear. The germline CDR1 and CDR2 sequences are MNHEY and SVGAGI. The CDR3 is made up of 13 amino acids. The V gene lost 0 bases and the J gene lost 4 bases, with 5 bases spanning the gap.

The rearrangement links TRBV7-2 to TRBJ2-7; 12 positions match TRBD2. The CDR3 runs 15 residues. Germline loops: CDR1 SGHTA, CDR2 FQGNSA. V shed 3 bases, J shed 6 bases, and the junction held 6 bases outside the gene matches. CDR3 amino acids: CASSFGLAGRSEQYF. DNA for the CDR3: TGTGCCAGCAGCTTCGGACTAGCGGGGCGAAGCGAGCAGTACTTC.

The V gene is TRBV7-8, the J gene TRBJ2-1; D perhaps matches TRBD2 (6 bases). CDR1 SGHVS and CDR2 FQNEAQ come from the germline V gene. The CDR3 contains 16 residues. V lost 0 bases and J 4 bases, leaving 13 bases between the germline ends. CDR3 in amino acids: CASSLALLARYNEQFF. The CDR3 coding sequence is TGTGCCAGCAGCTTAGCGCTTCTAGCGCGGTACAATGAGCAGTTCTTC.

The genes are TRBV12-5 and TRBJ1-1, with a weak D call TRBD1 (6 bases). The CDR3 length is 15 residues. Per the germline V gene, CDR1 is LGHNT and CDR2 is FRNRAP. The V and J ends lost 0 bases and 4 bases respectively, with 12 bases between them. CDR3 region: CASGLVGGVLTEAFF. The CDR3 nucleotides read TGTGCTAGTGGTTTGGTAGGGGGGGTTCTCACTGAAGCTTTCTTT.

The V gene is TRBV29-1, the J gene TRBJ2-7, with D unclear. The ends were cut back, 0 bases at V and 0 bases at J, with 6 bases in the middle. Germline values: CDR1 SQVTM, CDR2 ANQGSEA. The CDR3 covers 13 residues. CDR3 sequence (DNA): TGCAGCGTTGAAGATGCGAGCTCCTACGAGCAGTACTTC. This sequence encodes CSVEDASSYEQYF.

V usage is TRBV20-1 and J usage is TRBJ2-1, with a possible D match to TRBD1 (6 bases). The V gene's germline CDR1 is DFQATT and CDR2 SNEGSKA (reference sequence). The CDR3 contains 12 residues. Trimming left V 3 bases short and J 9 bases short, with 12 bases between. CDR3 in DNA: TGCAGTGCTAGTTTCAGGGGTGGTGAGCAGTTCTTC. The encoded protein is CSASFRGGEQFF.

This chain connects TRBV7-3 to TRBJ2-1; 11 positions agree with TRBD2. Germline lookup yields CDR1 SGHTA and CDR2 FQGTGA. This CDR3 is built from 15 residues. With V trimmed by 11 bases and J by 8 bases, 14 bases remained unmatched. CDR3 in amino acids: CASREGLADHYEQFF. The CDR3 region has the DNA TGTGCCTCTCGAGAGGGACTAGCGGACCACTATGAGCAGTTCTTC.

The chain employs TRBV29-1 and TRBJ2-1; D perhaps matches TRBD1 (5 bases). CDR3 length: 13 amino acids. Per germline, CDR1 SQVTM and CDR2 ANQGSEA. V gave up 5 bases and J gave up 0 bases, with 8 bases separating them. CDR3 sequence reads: CSVQGDSYNEQFF. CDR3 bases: TGCAGCGTTCAGGGTGACTCCTACAATGAGCAGTTCTTC.

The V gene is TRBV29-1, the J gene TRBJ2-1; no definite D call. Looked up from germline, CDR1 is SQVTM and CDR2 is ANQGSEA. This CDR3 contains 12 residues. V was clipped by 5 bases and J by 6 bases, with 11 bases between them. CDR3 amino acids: CSVPMGPNEQFF. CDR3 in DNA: TGCAGCGTTCCTATGGGTCCCAATGAGCAGTTCTTC.

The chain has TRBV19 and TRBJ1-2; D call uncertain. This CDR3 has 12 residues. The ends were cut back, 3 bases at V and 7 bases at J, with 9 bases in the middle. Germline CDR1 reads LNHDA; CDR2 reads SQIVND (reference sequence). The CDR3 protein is CASSMAQGGYTF. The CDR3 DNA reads TGTGCCAGTAGTATGGCTCAAGGTGGCTACACCTTC.

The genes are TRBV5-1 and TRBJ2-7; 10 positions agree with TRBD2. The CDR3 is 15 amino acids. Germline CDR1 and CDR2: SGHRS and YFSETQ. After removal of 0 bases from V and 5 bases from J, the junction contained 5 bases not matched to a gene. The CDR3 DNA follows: TGCGCCAGCAGCTTGGTTGCTAGCGGGAGTAACGAGCAGTACTTC. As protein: CASSLVASGSNEQYF.

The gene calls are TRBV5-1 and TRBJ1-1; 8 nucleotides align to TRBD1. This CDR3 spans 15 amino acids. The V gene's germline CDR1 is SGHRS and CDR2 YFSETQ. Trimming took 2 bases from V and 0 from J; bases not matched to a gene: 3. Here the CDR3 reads CASSFQTGVNTEAFF. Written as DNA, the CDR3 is TGCGCCAGCAGCTTTCAGACAGGGGTGAACACTGAAGCTTTCTTT.

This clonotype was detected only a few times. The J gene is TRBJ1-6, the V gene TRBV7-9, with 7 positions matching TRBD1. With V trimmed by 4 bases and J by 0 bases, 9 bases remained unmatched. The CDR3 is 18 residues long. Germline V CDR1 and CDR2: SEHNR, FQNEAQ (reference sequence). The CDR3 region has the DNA TGTGCCAGCAGCTCCCGGACAGGCGTGAGCTCCTATAATTCACCCCTCCACTTT. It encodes CASSSRTGVSSYNSPLHF. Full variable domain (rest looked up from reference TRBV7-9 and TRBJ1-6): DTGVSQNPRHKITKRGQNVTFRCDPISEHNRLYWYRQTLGQGPEFLTYFQNEAQLEKSRLLSDRFSAERPKGSFSTLEIQRTEQGDSAMYLCASSSRTGVSSYNSPLHFGNGTRLTVT.

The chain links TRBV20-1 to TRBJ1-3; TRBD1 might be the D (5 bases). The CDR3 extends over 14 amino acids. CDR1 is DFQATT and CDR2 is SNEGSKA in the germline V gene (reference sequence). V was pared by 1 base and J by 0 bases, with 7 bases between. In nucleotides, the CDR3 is TGCAGTGCTAGAGGACAGTTCTCTGGAAACACCATATATTTT. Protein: CSARGQFSGNTIYF.